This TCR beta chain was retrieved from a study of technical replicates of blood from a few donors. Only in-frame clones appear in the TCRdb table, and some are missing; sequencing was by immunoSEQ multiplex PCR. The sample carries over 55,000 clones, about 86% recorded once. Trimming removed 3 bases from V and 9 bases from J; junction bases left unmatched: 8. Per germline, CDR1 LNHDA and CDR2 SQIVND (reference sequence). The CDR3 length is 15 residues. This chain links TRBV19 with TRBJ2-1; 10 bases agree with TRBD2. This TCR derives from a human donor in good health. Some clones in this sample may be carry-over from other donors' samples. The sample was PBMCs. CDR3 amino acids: CASSMQRGGYREQFF. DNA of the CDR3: TGTGCCAGTAGTATGCAGCGGGGGGGCTATCGTGAGCAGTTCTTC. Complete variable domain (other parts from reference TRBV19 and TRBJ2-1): DGGITQSPKYLFRKEGQNVTLSCEQNLNHDAMYWYRQDPGQGLRLIYYSQIVNDFQKGDIAEGYSVSREKKESFPLTVTSAQKNPTAFYLCASSMQRGGYREQFFGPGTRLTVL.